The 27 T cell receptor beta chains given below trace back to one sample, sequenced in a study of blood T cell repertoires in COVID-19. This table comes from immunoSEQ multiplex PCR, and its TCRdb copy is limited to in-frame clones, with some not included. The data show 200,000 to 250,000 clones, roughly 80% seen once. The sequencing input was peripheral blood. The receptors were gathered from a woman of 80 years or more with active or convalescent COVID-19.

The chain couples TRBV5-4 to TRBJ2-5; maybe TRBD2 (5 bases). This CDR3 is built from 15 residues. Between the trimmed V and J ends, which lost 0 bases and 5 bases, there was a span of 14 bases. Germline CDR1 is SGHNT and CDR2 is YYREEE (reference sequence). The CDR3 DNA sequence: TGTGCCAGCAGCTTGGGAGCCGGCTCGGGGGAGACCCAGTACTTC. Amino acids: CASSLGAGSGETQYF. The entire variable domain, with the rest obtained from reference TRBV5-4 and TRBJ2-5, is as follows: ETGVTQSPTHLIKTRGQQVTLRCSSQSGHNTVSWYQQALGQGPQFIFQYYREEENGRGNFPPRFSGLQFPNYSSELNVNALELDDSALYLCASSLGAGSGETQYFGPGTRLLVL.

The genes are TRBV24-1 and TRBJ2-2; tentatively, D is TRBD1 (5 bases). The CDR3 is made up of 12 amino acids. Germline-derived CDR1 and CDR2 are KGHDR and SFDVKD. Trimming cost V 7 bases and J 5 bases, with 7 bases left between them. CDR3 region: CATSRVTGELFF. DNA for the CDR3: TGTGCCACCAGCAGGGTTACCGGGGAGCTGTTTTTT.

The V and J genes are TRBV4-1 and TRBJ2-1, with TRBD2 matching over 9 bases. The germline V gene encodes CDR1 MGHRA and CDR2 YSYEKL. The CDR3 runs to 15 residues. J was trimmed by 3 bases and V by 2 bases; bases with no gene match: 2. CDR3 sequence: CASSQLAGRYNEQFF. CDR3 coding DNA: TGCGCCAGCAGCCAACTAGCGGGGCGCTACAATGAGCAGTTCTTC.

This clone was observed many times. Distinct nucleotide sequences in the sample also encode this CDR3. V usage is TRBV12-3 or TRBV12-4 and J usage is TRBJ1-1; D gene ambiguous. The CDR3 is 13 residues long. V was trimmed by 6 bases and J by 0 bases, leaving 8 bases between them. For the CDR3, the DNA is TGTGCCAGCAGCCCCATCATGAACACTGAAGCTTTCTTT. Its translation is CASSPIMNTEAFF.

The CDR3 reads CASSQERQGYGYTF. As DNA, the CDR3 is TGCGCCAGCAGCCAAGAAAGACAGGGGTATGGCTACACCTTC. The J gene is TRBJ1-2, the V gene TRBV4-1, with TRBD1 identical over 8 bases. Germline CDR1 MGHRA, CDR2 YSYEKL. CDR3 length: 14 residues. Trimming cost V 0 bases and J 5 bases; bases outside gene matches: 2.

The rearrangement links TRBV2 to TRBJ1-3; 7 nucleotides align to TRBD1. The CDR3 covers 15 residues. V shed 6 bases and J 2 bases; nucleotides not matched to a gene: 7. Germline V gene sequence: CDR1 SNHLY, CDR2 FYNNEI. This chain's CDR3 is CASSPDRVTGNTIYF. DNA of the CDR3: TGTGCCAGCAGCCCCGACAGGGTAACTGGAAACACCATATATTTT.

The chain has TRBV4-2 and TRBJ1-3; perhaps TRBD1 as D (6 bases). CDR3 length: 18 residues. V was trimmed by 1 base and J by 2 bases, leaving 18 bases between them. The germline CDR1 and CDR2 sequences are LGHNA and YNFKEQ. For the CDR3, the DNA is TGTGCCAGCAGCCAAGCTGGTAATACAGGGAGAGCTGGAAACACCATATATTTT. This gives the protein CASSQAGNTGRAGNTIYF.

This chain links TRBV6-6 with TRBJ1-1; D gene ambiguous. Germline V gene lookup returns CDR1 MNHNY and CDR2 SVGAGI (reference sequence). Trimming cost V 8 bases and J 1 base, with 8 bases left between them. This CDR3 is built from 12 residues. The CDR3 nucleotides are TGTGCCAGCGCCTATAAGAACACTGAAGCTTTCTTT. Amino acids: CASAYKNTEAFF.

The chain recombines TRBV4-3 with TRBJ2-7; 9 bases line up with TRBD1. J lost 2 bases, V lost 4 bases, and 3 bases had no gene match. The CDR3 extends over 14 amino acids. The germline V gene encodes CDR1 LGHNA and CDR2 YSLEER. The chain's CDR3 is CASSRRTGAYEQYF. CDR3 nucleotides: TGCGCCAGCAGCCGACGGACAGGGGCCTACGAGCAGTACTTC.

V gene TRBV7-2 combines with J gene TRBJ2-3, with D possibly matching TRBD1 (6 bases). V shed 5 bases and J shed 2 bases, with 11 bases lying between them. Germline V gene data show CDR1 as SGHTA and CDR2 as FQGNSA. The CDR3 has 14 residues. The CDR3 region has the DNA TGTGCCAGCAGCCTACAGGGCCACACAGATACGCAGTATTTT. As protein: CASSLQGHTDTQYF.

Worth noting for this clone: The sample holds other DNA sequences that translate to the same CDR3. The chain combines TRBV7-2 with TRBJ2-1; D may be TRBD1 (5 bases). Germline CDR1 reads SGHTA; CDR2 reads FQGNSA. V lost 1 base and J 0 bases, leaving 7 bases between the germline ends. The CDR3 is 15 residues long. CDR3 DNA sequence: TGTGCCAGCAGCTTAGACAGGTTCTCCTACAATGAGCAGTTCTTC. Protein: CASSLDRFSYNEQFF.

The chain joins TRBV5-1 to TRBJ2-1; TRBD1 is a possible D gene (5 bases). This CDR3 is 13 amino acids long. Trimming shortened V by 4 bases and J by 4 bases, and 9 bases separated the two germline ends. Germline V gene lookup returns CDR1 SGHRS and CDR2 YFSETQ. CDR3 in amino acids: CASSPDTYNEQFF. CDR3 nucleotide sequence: TGCGCCAGCAGCCCGGACACTTACAATGAGCAGTTCTTC.

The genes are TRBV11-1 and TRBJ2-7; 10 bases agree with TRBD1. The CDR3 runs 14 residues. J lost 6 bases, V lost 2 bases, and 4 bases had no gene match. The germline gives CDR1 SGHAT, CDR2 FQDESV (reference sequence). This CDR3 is CASSLWGQGTEQYF. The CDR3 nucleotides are TGTGCCAGCAGCTTATGGGGACAGGGGACCGAGCAGTACTTC.

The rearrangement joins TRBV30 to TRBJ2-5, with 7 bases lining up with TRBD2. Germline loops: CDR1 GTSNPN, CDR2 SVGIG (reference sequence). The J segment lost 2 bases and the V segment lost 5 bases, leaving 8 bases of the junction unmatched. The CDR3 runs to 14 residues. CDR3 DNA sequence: TGTGCCTGGGGTCCTCGCGGGGGTCAAGAGACCCAGTACTTC. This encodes CAWGPRGGQETQYF.

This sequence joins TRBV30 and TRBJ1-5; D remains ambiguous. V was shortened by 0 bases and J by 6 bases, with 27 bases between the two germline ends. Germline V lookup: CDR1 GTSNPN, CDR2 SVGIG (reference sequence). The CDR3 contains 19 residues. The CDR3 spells CAWSVLLLSKKDFSQPQHF. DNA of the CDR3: TGTGCCTGGAGTGTACTTCTATTGTCTAAGAAAGATTTTTCTCAGCCCCAGCATTTT.

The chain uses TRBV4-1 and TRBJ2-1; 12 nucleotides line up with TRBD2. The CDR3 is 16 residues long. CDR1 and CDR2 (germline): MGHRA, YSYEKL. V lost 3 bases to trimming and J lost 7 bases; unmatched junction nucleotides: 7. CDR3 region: CASSHLRLAGVNEQFF. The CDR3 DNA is TGCGCCAGCAGCCATCTCCGACTAGCGGGAGTTAATGAGCAGTTCTTC.

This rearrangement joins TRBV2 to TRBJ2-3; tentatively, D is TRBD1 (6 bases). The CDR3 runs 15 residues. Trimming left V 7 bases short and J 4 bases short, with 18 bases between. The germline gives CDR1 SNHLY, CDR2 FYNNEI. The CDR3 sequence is CASNAGEYEADTQYF. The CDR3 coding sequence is TGTGCCAGCAACGCAGGGGAGTATGAAGCAGATACGCAGTATTTT.

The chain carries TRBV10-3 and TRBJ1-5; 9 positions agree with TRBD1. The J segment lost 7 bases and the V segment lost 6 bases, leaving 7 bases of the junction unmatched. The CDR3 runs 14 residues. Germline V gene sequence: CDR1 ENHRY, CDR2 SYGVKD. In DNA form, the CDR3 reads TGTGCCATCAGCCCGGGACAGGGCGGACAGCCCCAGCATTTT. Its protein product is CAISPGQGGQPQHF.

The CDR3 DNA reads TGTGCCAGCTCACCGGGACTAGCGAGAGAGACCCAGTACTTC. Amino acids: CASSPGLARETQYF. This chain joins TRBV18 and TRBJ2-5, with 10 bases that match TRBD2. CDR3 length: 14 amino acids. Germline V gene lookup returns CDR1 KGHSH and CDR2 LQKENI. V was pared by 3 bases and J by 4 bases, with 2 bases of the junction left unmatched.

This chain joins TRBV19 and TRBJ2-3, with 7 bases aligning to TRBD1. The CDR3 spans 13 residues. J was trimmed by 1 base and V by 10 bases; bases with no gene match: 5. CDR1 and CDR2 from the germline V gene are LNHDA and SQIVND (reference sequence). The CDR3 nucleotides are TGTGCCACCCGGGACAGCCGCACAGATACGCAGTATTTT. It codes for CATRDSRTDTQYF.

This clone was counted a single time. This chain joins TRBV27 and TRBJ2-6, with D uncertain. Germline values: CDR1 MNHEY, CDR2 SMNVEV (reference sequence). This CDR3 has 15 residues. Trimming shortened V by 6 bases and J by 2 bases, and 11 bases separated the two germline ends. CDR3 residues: CASSLMSTGANVLTF. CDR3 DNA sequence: TGTGCCAGCAGCCTGATGAGTACTGGGGCCAACGTCCTGACTTTC.

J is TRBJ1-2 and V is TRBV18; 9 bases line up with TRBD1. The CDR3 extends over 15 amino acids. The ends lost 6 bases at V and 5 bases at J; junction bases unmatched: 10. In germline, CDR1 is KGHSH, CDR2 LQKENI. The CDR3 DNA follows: TGTGCCAGCTCGACTTTCCGGGACAGGGTGTATGGCTACACCTTC. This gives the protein CASSTFRDRVYGYTF.

CDR3 in DNA: TGTGCCAGCAGCCAAGCCCCTAGCGGGATCAATGAGCAGTTCTTC. Translated: CASSQAPSGINEQFF. J is TRBJ2-1 and V is TRBV3-1 (or the pseudogene TRBV3-2); 9 bases map to TRBD2. Germline CDR1 reads LGHDT; CDR2 reads YNNKEL (reference sequence). There are 15 residues in the CDR3. The V and J ends lost 1 base and 6 bases, in that order; junction bases with no gene match: 4.

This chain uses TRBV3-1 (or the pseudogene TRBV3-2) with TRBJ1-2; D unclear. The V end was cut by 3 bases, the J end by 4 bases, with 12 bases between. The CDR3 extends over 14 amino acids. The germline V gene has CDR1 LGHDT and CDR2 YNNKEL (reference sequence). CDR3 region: CASSQSHEGYGYTF. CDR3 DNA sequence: TGTGCCAGCAGCCAGAGCCACGAGGGCTATGGCTACACCTTC.

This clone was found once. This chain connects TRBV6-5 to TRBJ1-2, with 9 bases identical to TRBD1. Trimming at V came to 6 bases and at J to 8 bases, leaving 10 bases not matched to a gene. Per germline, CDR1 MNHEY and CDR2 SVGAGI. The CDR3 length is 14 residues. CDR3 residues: CASSRDRARDGYTF. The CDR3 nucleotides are TGTGCCAGCAGCCGGGACAGGGCCCGGGACGGCTACACCTTC.

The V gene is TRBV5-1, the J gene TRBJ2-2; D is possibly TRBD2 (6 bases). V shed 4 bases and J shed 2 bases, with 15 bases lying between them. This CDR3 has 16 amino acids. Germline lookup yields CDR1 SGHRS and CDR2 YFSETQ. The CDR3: CASSISTSPNTGELFF. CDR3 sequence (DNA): TGCGCCAGCAGCATCAGCACTAGCCCCAACACCGGGGAGCTGTTTTTT. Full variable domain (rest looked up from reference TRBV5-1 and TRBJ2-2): KAGVTQTPRYLIKTRGQQVTLSCSPISGHRSVSWYQQTPGQGLQFLFEYFSETQRNKGNFPGRFSGRQFSNSRSEMNVSTLELGDSALYLCASSISTSPNTGELFFGEGSRLTVL.

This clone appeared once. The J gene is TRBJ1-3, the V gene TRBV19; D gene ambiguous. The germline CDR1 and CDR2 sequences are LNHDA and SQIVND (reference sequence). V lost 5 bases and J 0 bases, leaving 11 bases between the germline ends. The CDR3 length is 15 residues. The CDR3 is CASSPDTSSGNTIYF. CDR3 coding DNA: TGTGCCAGTAGTCCAGATACAAGCTCTGGAAACACCATATATTTT.